The clone carrying this T cell receptor (beta chain) was seen just once. The antigen is undetermined. The data derive from a study of cytomegalovirus exposure and HLA in healthy donors. General study results and limits: Most TCR sequences were uncommon, yet certain public TCRs appeared in many donors.

This CDR3 has 14 amino acids. Trimming shortened V by 5 bases and J by 0 bases, and 11 bases separated the two germline ends. CDR1 is GTSNPN, CDR2 SVGIG, per germline (reference sequence). Donors were ostensibly healthy at sampling, although undocumented immune exposures were probable. PCR used 60 Vbeta primers and 13 Jbeta primers. Sequencing used immunoSEQ multiplex PCR; TCRdb keeps in-frame clones, though not all of them. The sample includes under 200,000 clones, 80% to 85% of them seen just once. Sequenced material: PBMCs. This chain joins TRBV30 and TRBJ1-3; D may be TRBD1 (5 bases). This receptor was obtained from a girl aged 2 to 10 in good health and CMV-seropositive. The chain's CDR3 is CAWSKTVSGNTIYF. Written as DNA, the CDR3 is TGTGCCTGGTCCAAGACAGTCTCTGGAAACACCATATATTTT.